These T cell receptor beta chains were read from a single sample in a study of blood T cell repertoires in COVID-19. Clones were read by immunoSEQ multiplex PCR, and TCRdb kept only the in-frame ones, dropping some. This sample carries about 440,000 clones, 70% to 90% of them seen once, and the ten largest clones take approximately 2%. Sequenced input: PBMCs or T cells enriched from blood (not recorded which). The source of these receptors is a young woman with acute COVID-19. Both conserved end residues are part of each CDR3. Fields, in order: clone size, V gene, J gene, CDR3 protein. The size field is filled for only some rows; it gives once, few, many or a size class.

>-|TRBV25-1|TRBJ1-1
CASSEPGQGMNTEAFF
>-|TRBV7-3|TRBJ2-1
CASSEDRVAHNEQFF
>-|TRBV7-9|TRBJ2-5
CASALAGGEETQYF
>-|TRBV27|TRBJ2-4
CASSLSFGAHSGSQAKNIQYF
>-|TRBV7-9|TRBJ1-5
CASSLPGDTHQPQHF
>-|TRBV7-2|TRBJ1-6
CASRKGTGHNSPLHF
>-|TRBV9|TRBJ1-1
CASSVDSGMNTEAFF
>-|TRBV10-3|TRBJ2-5
CAISPSSGDRPLQETQYF
>-|TRBV9|TRBJ2-5
CASSAGMQGTETQYF
>-|TRBV19|TRBJ2-7
CASSIKRQGGREQYF
>once|TRBV7-8|TRBJ2-5
CASSFQGGGGKKETQYF
>-|TRBV7-3|TRBJ1-1
CASSLTGFRGLTEAFF
>-|TRBV10-3|TRBJ1-2
CAISELQGQGRYGYTF
>-|TRBV9|TRBJ1-5
CASSLGTTVGPQHF
>-|TRBV29-1|TRBJ1-4
CSVGTGTVNEKLFF
>-|TRBV9|TRBJ2-5
CASSYPSTRTGGYQETQYF
>few|TRBV29-1|TRBJ1-1
CSMSDRGNTEAFF
>-|TRBV4-1|TRBJ2-5
CASSQSPRDSQETQYF
>-|TRBV23-1|TRBJ2-1
CASSPPLSGGNEQFF
>-|TRBV3-1/TRBV3-2|TRBJ1-4
CASSQAPGQGMVKLFF
>-|TRBV18|TRBJ2-7
CASSPSAVSYEQYF
>-|TRBV7-9|TRBJ1-5
CASSLTGQGNQPQHF
>-|TRBV27|TRBJ2-1
CASSSTSGREQFF
>-|TRBV21-1|TRBJ1-3
CASSKAQRRGLSGNTIYF
>-|TRBV5-6|TRBJ2-7
CASSRGPSVVYEQYF
>-|TRBV9|TRBJ1-6
CASSSLPRSSYNSPLHF
>-|TRBV30|TRBJ1-1
CAWSRDSHEAFF
>-|TRBV2|TRBJ2-1
CASSATPGTGYEQFF
>-|TRBV30|TRBJ2-2
CAWRGVANTGELFF
>-|TRBV18|TRBJ1-2
CASSPAGGGNYGYTF
>-|TRBV27|TRBJ2-1
CASMILAGGTNEQFF
>-|TRBV27|TRBJ1-2
CASKLTGGIYGYTF
>-|TRBV6-2/TRBV6-3|TRBJ1-1
CASSYGGGGTEAFF
>-|TRBV18|TRBJ1-2
CASTTDRGGSGYTF